Following are 23 T cell receptor beta chains from one sample sequenced in a study of T cell responses to AZD1222 COVID-19 vaccine. Clones were sequenced by immunoSEQ multiplex PCR, and TCRdb holds only the in-frame ones, with some missing. The top ten hold 3.6% of the sample, which has under 200,000 clones, approximately 90% seen once. The sample was peripheral blood, taken 28 days after the second dose of the MenACWY control vaccine. The receptors shown here come from an adult who received the MenACWY meningococcal vaccine as a control.

The chain links TRBV19 to TRBJ1-5, with 10 bases aligning to TRBD1. The J segment lost 1 base and the V segment lost 5 bases, leaving 17 bases of the junction unmatched. Germline CDR1 reads LNHDA; CDR2 reads SQIVND (reference sequence). This CDR3 is built from 20 residues. The CDR3 spells CASSVLGGDRGQRSNQPQHF. CDR3 bases: TGTGCCAGTAGTGTTTTAGGTGGTGACAGGGGGCAGAGAAGCAATCAGCCCCAGCATTTT.

The rearrangement joins TRBV5-1 to TRBJ2-5; 8 nucleotides align to TRBD2. V trimming: 5 bases; J trimming: 3 bases; junction bases outside the gene matches: 18. The CDR3 covers 18 residues. CDR1 and CDR2 from the germline V gene are SGHRS and YFSETQ. The CDR3 region is CASSPNPTGLGGKETQYF. The CDR3 coding sequence is TGCGCCAGCAGTCCGAATCCCACGGGACTAGGGGGGAAAGAGACCCAGTACTTC.

V usage is TRBV10-3 and J usage is TRBJ2-3; tentatively, D is TRBD1 (6 bases). CDR1 is ENHRY and CDR2 is SYGVKD in the germline V gene. The CDR3 runs 14 residues. Trimming shortened V by 4 bases and J by 6 bases, and 14 bases separated the two germline ends. The CDR3 region is CAISGPGQRDTQYF. As DNA, the CDR3 is TGTGCCATCAGTGGTCCCGGACAGAGGGATACGCAGTATTTT.

J is TRBJ1-1 and V is TRBV5-1; no reliable D call. The CDR3 is 13 amino acids. V was shortened by 5 bases and J by 1 base, with 9 bases between the two germline ends. Per the germline V gene, CDR1 is SGHRS and CDR2 is YFSETQ. The CDR3 loop reads CASRWTTNTEAFF. CDR3 nucleotides: TGCGCCAGCAGGTGGACCACGAACACTGAAGCTTTCTTT.

V and J are TRBV28 and TRBJ1-2; 7 nucleotides align to TRBD1. V shed 5 bases, J shed 6 bases, and the junction held 6 bases outside the gene matches. CDR3 size: 13 residues. Germline lookup yields CDR1 MDHEN and CDR2 SYDVKM. In DNA form, the CDR3 reads TGTGCCAGCAGTACAGGGGATCTGAATGGCTACACCTTC. Protein sequence: CASSTGDLNGYTF.

The J gene is TRBJ2-7, the V gene TRBV9, with D perhaps matching TRBD1 (5 bases). The V gene lost 0 bases and the J gene lost 1 base, with 11 bases spanning the gap. Germline V gene sequence: CDR1 SGDLS, CDR2 YYNGEE. This CDR3 contains 15 residues. The CDR3 DNA is TGTGCCAGCAGCGTAGCAACAGGAAAATCCTACGAGCAGTACTTC. It is translated as CASSVATGKSYEQYF.

The chain recombines TRBV5-5 with TRBJ1-2; no clear D. The CDR3 runs to 15 residues. Germline V gene sequence: CDR1 SGHKS, CDR2 YYEKEE (reference sequence). V shed 0 bases and J shed 3 bases, with 12 bases lying between them. The CDR3 loop is CASSLGSEGYYGYTF. The CDR3 nucleotides read TGTGCCAGCAGCTTGGGCAGCGAGGGCTACTATGGCTACACCTTC.

The gene calls are TRBV4-3 and TRBJ1-6; D is unclear. The V gene's germline CDR1 is LGHNA and CDR2 YSLEER. V was trimmed by 0 bases and J by 11 bases, leaving 8 bases between them. This CDR3 comprises 13 residues. CDR3 loop: CASSQETTPPLHF. The DNA of the CDR3 is TGCGCCAGCAGCCAAGAAACAACCCCACCCCTCCACTTT.

The V call is TRBV4-2, the J call TRBJ2-3; 15 bases are a match to TRBD2. Losses at the gene ends were 4 bases for V and 9 bases for J; bases not matched to a gene: 14. The germline V gene encodes CDR1 LGHNA and CDR2 YNFKEQ. This CDR3 spans 18 amino acids. CDR3 protein: CASSRPGLAGGTFITQYF. As DNA, the CDR3 is TGTGCCAGCAGCCGGCCGGGACTAGCGGGAGGAACCTTTATCACGCAGTATTTT.

In its sample, this clone was seen once. The rearrangement uses TRBV5-6 and TRBJ1-5; D not resolved. Germline V gene lookup returns CDR1 SGHDT and CDR2 YYEEEE. The CDR3 length is 13 residues. The V end was cut by 0 bases, the J end by 10 bases, with 11 bases between. The CDR3 coding sequence is TGTGCCAGCAGCTTGGGCACAGACCTTCCCCAGCATTTT. Protein sequence: CASSLGTDLPQHF.

CDR3 in amino acids: CASSFGAGGLTEAFF. CDR3 bases: TGTGCCAGCAGCTTTGGGGCAGGGGGCTTGACTGAAGCTTTCTTT. V is TRBV7-2 and J is TRBJ1-1, with TRBD1 identical over 8 bases. Losses at the gene ends were 3 bases for V and 5 bases for J; bases not matched to a gene: 8. The V gene's germline CDR1 is SGHTA and CDR2 FQGNSA. The CDR3 contains 15 residues.

This clone was seen a few times. The V call is TRBV30, the J call TRBJ1-5, with unresolved D. Germline CDR1 GTSNPN, CDR2 SVGIG (reference sequence). The CDR3 is made up of 16 amino acids. Trimming shortened V by 0 bases and J by 0 bases, and 12 bases separated the two germline ends. DNA of the CDR3: TGTGCCTGGAGTGTACTTGCGGATACTAGCAATCAGCCCCAGCATTTT. Translation gives CAWSVLADTSNQPQHF.

The J gene is TRBJ2-4, the V gene TRBV10-3; 8 bases align to TRBD2. CDR3 length: 19 residues. Looked up from germline, CDR1 is ENHRY and CDR2 is SYGVKD. V was pared by 0 bases and J by 6 bases, with 16 bases of the junction left unmatched. The CDR3 nucleotides are TGTGCCATCAGTGAGTCGACTCGGGGCGGAAGCGGGAGTAGAAACATTCAGTACTTC. This encodes CAISESTRGGSGSRNIQYF.

J is TRBJ2-2 and V is TRBV5-8; D is perhaps TRBD1 (5 bases). Trimming took 1 base from V and 2 from J, leaving 12 bases between them. Looked up from germline, CDR1 is SGHTS and CDR2 is YDEGEE. The CDR3 is 16 residues long. The CDR3 protein is CASSLFRTSNTGELFF. CDR3 in DNA: TGTGCCAGCAGCTTGTTTCGGACAAGTAACACCGGGGAGCTGTTTTTT.

This rearrangement joins TRBV9 to TRBJ2-5; D possibly corresponds to TRBD2 (5 bases). Germline V gives CDR1 SGDLS, CDR2 YYNGEE. The CDR3 has 13 amino acids. V was clipped by 0 bases and J by 7 bases, with 10 bases between them. The CDR3 spells CASSVELVGTQYF. The DNA of the CDR3 is TGTGCCAGCAGCGTAGAACTAGTCGGGACCCAGTACTTC.

J is TRBJ1-4 and V is TRBV12-5; D may be TRBD1 (6 bases). The V end was cut by 1 base, the J end by 1 base, with 7 bases between. Per germline, CDR1 LGHNT and CDR2 FRNRAP. The CDR3 length is 15 residues. This CDR3 is CASGLGTVTNEKLFF. CDR3 in DNA: TGTGCTAGTGGTTTGGGGACAGTAACTAATGAAAAACTGTTTTTT.

This chain links TRBV5-6 with TRBJ2-3; 12 nucleotides match TRBD2. Germline lookup yields CDR1 SGHDT and CDR2 YYEEEE. The V and J ends lost 3 bases and 3 bases, in that order; junction bases with no gene match: 2. This CDR3 spans 15 amino acids. This CDR3 reads CASSSGTSGTDTQYF. For the CDR3, the DNA is TGTGCCAGCAGCTCCGGGACTAGCGGGACAGATACGCAGTATTTT.

V gene TRBV3-1 (or the pseudogene TRBV3-2) combines with J gene TRBJ2-1; no reliable D call. CDR1 is LGHDT, CDR2 YNNKEL, per germline (reference sequence). This CDR3 comprises 15 residues. V lost 1 base and J 9 bases, leaving 16 bases between the germline ends. The CDR3 DNA reads TGTGCCAGCAGCCAAGGGGCCCCGCCAATTGTTGAGCAGTTCTTC. Translation: CASSQGAPPIVEQFF.

This rearrangement joins TRBV7-3 to TRBJ2-7, with unresolved D. The CDR3 loop spans 14 amino acids. V dropped 2 bases and J dropped 1 base, with 9 bases sitting between them. Germline values: CDR1 SGHTA, CDR2 FQGTGA. The CDR3 region is CASSLDPGSYEQYF. CDR3 nucleotide sequence: TGTGCCAGCAGCTTAGACCCAGGTTCCTACGAGCAGTACTTC.

This chain uses TRBV3-1 (or the pseudogene TRBV3-2) with TRBJ1-1; D not resolved. The germline CDR1 and CDR2 sequences are LGHDT and YNNKEL (reference sequence). V was clipped by 1 base and J by 3 bases, with 6 bases between them. The CDR3 runs 13 residues. The CDR3 coding sequence is TGTGCCAGCAGCCAAGTAAGGGACACTGAAGCTTTCTTT. The encoded protein is CASSQVRDTEAFF.

The V call is TRBV7-9, the J call TRBJ2-7, with unresolved D. The CDR3 consists of 13 residues. The V end was cut by 3 bases, the J end by 5 bases, with 11 bases between. Germline CDR1 and CDR2: SEHNR and FQNEAQ (reference sequence). The DNA of the CDR3 is TGTGCCAGCAGCTTCGAGACAACTAACGAGCAGTACTTC. Translated: CASSFETTNEQYF.

The chain is built from TRBV18 and TRBJ2-2; 7 bases are shared with TRBD2. In germline, CDR1 is KGHSH, CDR2 LQKENI. J was trimmed by 4 bases and V by 6 bases; bases with no gene match: 11. This CDR3 has 16 amino acids. DNA for the CDR3: TGTGCCAGCTCGCCCCTAGGCGGGAGCAGCACCGGGGAGCTGTTTTTT. Its translation: CASSPLGGSSTGELFF.

This chain joins TRBV10-1 and TRBJ2-7, with D perhaps matching TRBD1 or TRBD2 (5 bases each). Germline lookup yields CDR1 WNHNN and CDR2 SYGVQD (reference sequence). Trimming pared 2 bases from V and 3 bases from J, leaving 23 bases between. The CDR3 spans 18 residues. The CDR3 nucleotides are TGCGCCAGCAGTGAGAGCGGCAGGGCGAACCGCCTGGTCTACGAGCAGTACTTC. Residues: CASSESGRANRLVYEQYF.